This TCR beta chain was captured by sequencing in a study of shared clonotypes between healthy human individuals. Findings and limits, study-wide: It was only blood that was sampled, and tissue repertoires likely differ. The diversity represented, both genetic and in exposure history, was limited by few donors.

Trimming took 3 bases from V and 5 from J; bases not matched to a gene: 4. CDR3 length: 15 residues. Germline V CDR1 and CDR2: MDHEN, SYDVKM. With respect to this clone: Its antigen remains unknown.

At a deep level, the assay was run. Unsorted PBMC replicate PCRs used 300 ng DNA, 25,000 to 35,000 T cell genomes. Sequencing used immunoSEQ multiplex PCR; TCRdb keeps in-frame clones, though not all of them. Among more than 400,000 clones listed, approximately 78% were seen once. Sequencing input: PBMCs. This receptor was identified in a woman aged 40 to 50 in good health. Some clones in this sample may be carry-over from other donors' samples. The rearrangement joins TRBV28 to TRBJ1-2; 12 bases fit TRBD1. CDR3 DNA sequence: TGTGCCAGCAGTTTCATGGGACAGGGGGCGTATGGCTACACCTTC. Residues: CASSFMGQGAYGYTF.